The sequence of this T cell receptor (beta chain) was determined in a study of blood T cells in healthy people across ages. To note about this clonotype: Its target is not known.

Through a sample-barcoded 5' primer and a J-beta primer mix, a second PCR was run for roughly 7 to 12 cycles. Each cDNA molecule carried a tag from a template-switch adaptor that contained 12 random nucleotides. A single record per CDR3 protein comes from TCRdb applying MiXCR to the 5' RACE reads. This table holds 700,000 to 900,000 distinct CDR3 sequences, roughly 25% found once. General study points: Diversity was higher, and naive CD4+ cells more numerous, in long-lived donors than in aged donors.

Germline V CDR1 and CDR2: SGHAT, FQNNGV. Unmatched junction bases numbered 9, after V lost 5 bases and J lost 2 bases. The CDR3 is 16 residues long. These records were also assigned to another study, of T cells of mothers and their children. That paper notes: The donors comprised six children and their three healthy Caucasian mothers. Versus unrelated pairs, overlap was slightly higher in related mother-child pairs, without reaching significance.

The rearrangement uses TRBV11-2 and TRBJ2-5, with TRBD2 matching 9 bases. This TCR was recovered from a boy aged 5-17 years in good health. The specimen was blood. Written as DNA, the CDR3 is TGTGCCAGCAGCCGGGGGGCTAGCGGGAATCAAGAGACCCAGTACTTC. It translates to CASSRGASGNQETQYF.